These T cell receptor beta chains were read from a single sample in a study of blood T cell repertoires in COVID-19. Clones were sequenced by immunoSEQ multiplex PCR, and TCRdb holds only the in-frame ones, with some missing. The sample has around 70,000 clones, 87% seen once. Sequencing was done on a sample of peripheral blood. The receptors derive from a woman aged 80 or over with active or convalescent COVID-19. Each CDR3 is given with its conserved first and last residue. A D gene is named only where the DNA matches it firmly. Expanded clones get a size class; other rows say once, few or many, or leave the size out.

J	size	V	D	CDR3	DNA
TRBJ2-2	NA	TRBV12-3/TRBV12-4	TRBD2	CATGTTVGELFF	TGTGCCACCGGGACTACTGTAGGGGAGCTGTTTTTT
TRBJ1-4	NA	TRBV20-1	NA	CGTGPNEKLFF	TGCGGTACTGGGCCTAATGAAAAACTGTTTTTT
TRBJ1-2	NA	TRBV6-5	TRBD1	CASSYYKGQLYGYTF	TGTGCCAGCAGTTATTATAAGGGACAGCTTTATGGCTACACCTTC
TRBJ1-2	NA	TRBV19	NA	CASSTQIAGGTEIYGYTF	TGTGCCAGTAGTACCCAAATCGCGGGGGGGACTGAGATTTATGGCTACACCTTC
TRBJ1-1	once	TRBV19	NA	CASSIAFGGTEAFF	TGTGCCAGTAGTATAGCGTTTGGGGGGACTGAAGCTTTCTTT
TRBJ1-3	NA	TRBV5-1	NA	CASSWGGELNTIYF	TGCGCCAGCAGCTGGGGAGGTGAGCTAAACACCATATATTTT
TRBJ2-3	NA	TRBV10-3	TRBD2	CAIMGGDTDTQYF	TGTGCCATCATGGGAGGGGACACAGATACGCAGTATTTT
TRBJ2-3	NA	TRBV11-3	NA	CASSVRQGGGLQYF	TGTGCCAGCAGCGTTAGACAGGGTGGAGGGTTGCAGTATTTT
TRBJ1-1	NA	TRBV19	TRBD1	CASKGAAWANTEAFF	TGTGCCAGTAAGGGGGCCGCCTGGGCTAACACTGAAGCTTTCTTT
TRBJ1-2	NA	TRBV21-1	NA	CASSPRRVYGRAKDYGYTF	TGTGCCAGCAGCCCTCGAAGGGTCTACGGGAGGGCTAAGGACTATGGCTACACCTTC
TRBJ2-7	NA	TRBV4-2	TRBD2	CASSQAGGGTYEQYF	TGTGCCAGCAGCCAAGCTGGCGGGGGAACCTACGAGCAGTACTTC
TRBJ1-1	NA	TRBV30	NA	CAWKGGRESLGAFF	TGTGCCTGGAAAGGCGGCAGGGAAAGTCTTGGAGCTTTCTTT
TRBJ1-4	NA	TRBV3-1/TRBV3-2	TRBD1	CASSQRTGGEKLFF	TGTGCCAGCAGCCAGCGGACAGGGGGTGAAAAACTGTTTTTT
TRBJ1-1	NA	TRBV5-6	NA	CASSIRGEAFF	TGTGCCAGCAGCATCAGGGGTGAAGCTTTCTTT
TRBJ2-7	once	TRBV15	TRBD1	CATSSDRGYEQYF	TGTGCCACCAGCAGCGACAGGGGCTACGAGCAGTACTTC